The 18 T cell receptor beta chains given below trace back to one sample, sequenced in a study of control samples from healthy donors and cancer patients. The repertoire was sequenced with immunoSEQ multiplex PCR; TCRdb's copy has only in-frame clones and lacks some. The sample lists approximately 100,000 clones, roughly 92% occurring once. Sequencing input: blood. Source of these receptors: a human donor in good health. The donor label of this sample is uncertain.

V gene TRBV7-2 combines with J gene TRBJ1-2; D remains ambiguous. The CDR3 sequence is 14 residues long. Trimming took off 1 base at V and 0 bases at J, with 6 bases between the two ends. Germline CDR1 reads SGHTA; CDR2 reads FQGNSA. The CDR3 here is CASSLGAANYGYTF. DNA of the CDR3: TGTGCCAGCAGCTTAGGGGCTGCTAACTATGGCTACACCTTC.

J is TRBJ2-7 and V is TRBV6-6; D not resolved. V was cut by 5 bases and J by 2 bases, with 13 bases left in between. The CDR3 runs 14 residues. Germline V gene data show CDR1 as MNHNY and CDR2 as SVGAGI (reference sequence). CDR3 sequence (DNA): TGTGCCAGCAGTCTGTCTCAGAGTGCCTACGAGCAGTACTTC. Protein sequence: CASSLSQSAYEQYF.

A single count supports this clone. This chain connects TRBV29-1 to TRBJ2-5, with D possibly TRBD1 on 5 matching bases. The CDR3 covers 14 residues. Between the trimmed V and J ends, which lost 0 bases and 0 bases, there was a span of 8 bases. From germline, CDR1 is SQVTM and CDR2 ANQGSEA. This CDR3 reads CSVEDRQYQETQYF. For the CDR3, the DNA is TGCAGCGTTGAAGATAGACAGTACCAAGAGACCCAGTACTTC. The whole variable domain, remainder taken from reference TRBV29-1 and TRBJ2-5, is SAVISQKPSRDICQRGTSLTIQCQVDSQVTMMFWYRQQPGQSLTLIATANQGSEATYESGFVIDKFPISRPNLTFSTLTVSNMSPEDSSIYLCSVEDRQYQETQYFGPGTRLLVL.

The CDR3 DNA sequence: TGCGCCAGCGGGGGAGACACCGGGGAGCTGTTTTTT. This translates into CASGGDTGELFF. The rearrangement uses TRBV5-1 and TRBJ2-2; the D gene could be TRBD1 or TRBD2 (5 bases each). The germline CDR1 and CDR2 sequences are SGHRS and YFSETQ. This CDR3 has 12 amino acids. Trimming left V 7 bases short and J 3 bases short, with 7 bases between. Looking up the rest from reference TRBV5-1 and TRBJ2-2 gives the full variable domain: KAGVTQTPRYLIKTRGQQVTLSCSPISGHRSVSWYQQTPGQGLQFLFEYFSETQRNKGNFPGRFSGRQFSNSRSEMNVSTLELGDSALYLCASGGDTGELFFGEGSRLTVL.

The CDR3 sequence: CASSQGIGDRSPLHF. Here the CDR3 DNA reads TGTGCCAGCAGCCAAGGCATCGGGGATCGTTCACCCCTCCACTTT. This chain connects TRBV3-1 (or the pseudogene TRBV3-2) to TRBJ1-6; D call uncertain. The ends were cut back, 1 base at V and 9 bases at J, with 13 bases in the middle. The CDR3 is made up of 15 amino acids. CDR1 is LGHDT and CDR2 is YNNKEL in the germline V gene (reference sequence).

The chain uses TRBV5-5 and TRBJ1-2; 12 nucleotides agree with TRBD1. The ends lost 1 base at V and 7 bases at J; junction bases unmatched: 8. CDR1 is SGHKS, CDR2 YYEKEE, per germline (reference sequence). The CDR3 is 16 residues long. DNA of the CDR3: TGTGCCAGCAGCTTGTCTCCGGGACAGGGGGCAGGTGGCTACACCTTC. Translating it yields CASSLSPGQGAGGYTF.

Here the CDR3 DNA reads TGTGCCAGCAGTGAATCAGACGTTGGCTACACCTTC. This encodes CASSESDVGYTF. This chain links TRBV25-1 with TRBJ1-2; no reliable D call. The CDR3 length is 12 residues. Trimming left V 1 base short and J 7 bases short, with 7 bases between. Per germline, CDR1 MGHDK and CDR2 SYGVNS.

V and J are TRBV6-6 and TRBJ1-5; D not certain. The V and J ends lost 2 bases and 0 bases respectively, with 11 bases between them. In germline, CDR1 is MNHNY, CDR2 SVGAGI (reference sequence). The CDR3 has 16 residues. CDR3 amino acids: CASSYPSTSSNQPQHF. As DNA, the CDR3 is TGTGCCAGCAGTTACCCGAGTACATCTAGCAATCAGCCCCAGCATTTT.

The rearrangement joins TRBV9 to TRBJ2-7; TRBD2 matches at 8 bases. The CDR3 consists of 16 residues. Unmatched junction bases numbered 13, after V lost 2 bases and J lost 6 bases. The germline gives CDR1 SGDLS, CDR2 YYNGEE. The CDR3 DNA reads TGTGCCAGCAGCGTGGCAGCGGGGGAGCAAAACGGCGAGCAGTACTTC. It translates to CASSVAAGEQNGEQYF.

This chain links TRBV12-5 with TRBJ2-1, with D uncertain. V was clipped by 2 bases and J by 8 bases, with 7 bases between them. The CDR3 consists of 12 residues. Germline V CDR1 and CDR2: LGHNT, FRNRAP. CDR3 nucleotide sequence: TGTGCTAGTGGTTTGTCAGGATATGAGCAGTTCTTC. Its translation is CASGLSGYEQFF.

The chain couples TRBV27 to TRBJ1-5; possible D gene TRBD1, 5 bases. Germline values: CDR1 MNHEY, CDR2 SMNVEV (reference sequence). The CDR3 has 14 residues. The ends were cut back, 5 bases at V and 6 bases at J, with 14 bases in the middle. This chain's CDR3 is CASSLWGDSQPQHF. The CDR3 DNA follows: TGTGCCAGCAGTCTCTGGGGGGATTCTCAGCCCCAGCATTTT.

The rearrangement links TRBV7-2 to TRBJ2-4, with D tentatively TRBD1 or TRBD2 (5 bases each). Germline V gives CDR1 SGHTA, CDR2 FQGNSA. This CDR3 has 15 amino acids. V dropped 5 bases and J dropped 2 bases, with 13 bases sitting between them. CDR3 nucleotide sequence: TGTGCCAGCAGCCTCACCGGGACCTCCAAAAACATTCAGTACTTC. Amino acids: CASSLTGTSKNIQYF.

The count of this clone is one. The chain links TRBV11-2 to TRBJ2-7, with no clear D. This CDR3 is built from 15 residues. V lost 6 bases and J lost 0, with 15 bases in between. The germline V gene encodes CDR1 SGHAT and CDR2 FQNNGV. CDR3 protein: CASRSATSLSYEQYF. DNA of the CDR3: TGTGCCAGCAGATCGGCGACGTCACTCTCCTACGAGCAGTACTTC.

This clone was counted once. V is TRBV7-2 and J is TRBJ2-2, with 16 bases fitting TRBD2. The CDR3 contains 15 residues. The V segment lost 11 bases and the J segment 8 bases; nucleotides outside the gene matches: 8. Germline lookup yields CDR1 SGHTA and CDR2 FQGNSA. CDR3 region: CACDGTSGGAGELFF. In nucleotides, the CDR3 is TGTGCCTGCGACGGGACTAGCGGGGGGGCTGGGGAGCTGTTTTTT.

This sequence joins TRBV3-1 (or the pseudogene TRBV3-2) and TRBJ2-7, with D perhaps matching TRBD2 (7 bases). This CDR3 has 16 residues. The V end was cut by 3 bases, the J end by 2 bases, with 17 bases between. CDR1 and CDR2 from the germline V gene are LGHDT and YNNKEL (reference sequence). The CDR3: CASSQEGGEPTYEQYF. The CDR3 region has the DNA TGTGCCAGCAGCCAGGAAGGGGGGGAACCAACCTACGAGCAGTACTTC.

This chain connects TRBV28 to TRBJ1-2; D uncertain. V lost 3 bases and J lost 3, with 8 bases in between. The CDR3 extends over 13 amino acids. Germline V gene sequence: CDR1 MDHEN, CDR2 SYDVKM. The CDR3 bases are TGTGCCAGCAGTTTCCGTACGGACTATGGCTACACCTTC. It codes for CASSFRTDYGYTF.

The chain joins TRBV3-1 (or the pseudogene TRBV3-2) to TRBJ1-1; 8 positions match TRBD1. The V segment lost 3 bases and the J segment 9 bases; nucleotides outside the gene matches: 9. The CDR3 has 14 amino acids. Germline V gene sequence: CDR1 LGHDT, CDR2 YNNKEL (reference sequence). In DNA, the CDR3 is TGTGCCAGCAGCCATTCGGCAGGGGGCGGGAAAGCTTTCTTT. This translates into CASSHSAGGGKAFF.

The chain links TRBV11-2 to TRBJ1-1, with no clear D. Between the trimmed V and J ends, which lost 4 bases and 5 bases, there was a span of 11 bases. The CDR3 length is 13 residues. Germline CDR1 is SGHAT and CDR2 is FQNNGV. In DNA, the CDR3 is TGTGCCAGCAGCTCAAATGGTGGGACTGAAGCTTTCTTT. This encodes CASSSNGGTEAFF.